This TCR beta chain was sequenced during a study of blood T cell repertoires in COVID-19. Across the study: Samples representing acute and convalescent COVID-19 were sourced from the United States, Italy and Spain. Sources were T cells, B-cell-depleted T cells, or PBMCs; the material itself was cDNA or gDNA.

V was cut by 2 bases and J by 1 base, with 12 bases left in between. This CDR3 spans 16 amino acids. Germline values: CDR1 SGHVS, CDR2 FQNEAQ. As originally analysed: How many nucleated cells were present was estimated from reference gene primer amplification. Assay: immunoSEQ multiplex PCR; the TCRdb copy retains only in-frame clones and omits some. The V and J calls and clone size are taken from that table; D and trimming were inferred from the DNA. The sample holds over 150,000 clones, roughly 80% seen once. Sequencing input: peripheral blood. The TCR originated in a woman aged 55 to 70 with acute or convalescent COVID-19. The V call is TRBV7-8, the J call TRBJ1-5, with D perhaps matching TRBD1 (6 bases). Here the CDR3 DNA reads TGTGCCAGCAGCTTAAATCGGGGGGCGAGCAATCAGCCCCAGCATTTT. This sequence encodes CASSLNRGASNQPQHF.